This TCR beta chain originates from a study of T cell responses to AZD1222 COVID-19 vaccine. Germline V CDR1 and CDR2: LNHDA, SQIVND (reference sequence). This CDR3 has 14 residues. The ends were cut back, 6 bases at V and 5 bases at J, with 14 bases in the middle. General observations from the study: Nearly half of the spike-specific TCRs reportedly recognize variant regions that carry no mutations. The donor cohort was predominantly white British with a female majority, and clonal diversity may have been underestimated.

Repertoires were generated with immunoSEQ multiplex PCR, while TCRdb's copy carries only in-frame clones and drops some. The sample includes 100,000 to 150,000 clones, 92% of them seen just once. With regard to this clone: The antigen is not known.

Some second doses came at about 4 weeks and others at about 12 weeks; these were pooled. The sample was peripheral blood, taken 28 days after the second AZD1222 dose. This TCR was sampled from an adult who received the AZD1222 COVID-19 vaccine. This sequence joins TRBV19 and TRBJ1-5, with D tentatively TRBD1 (5 bases). CDR3 nucleotide sequence: TGTGCCAGTAGAAAAGGGGCGGGGGATCAGCCCCAGCATTTT. Amino acid sequence: CASRKGAGDQPQHF.